Presented here are 13 T cell receptor beta chains from one specimen sequenced in a study of regulatory T cells in long-lasting Graves disease. TCR beta libraries were built with iRepertoire HTBI primers and Arm-PCR of CDR3 regions. Via MiXCR, TCRdb re-called the multiplex PCR reads, giving one row per CDR3 protein. The table has some 330,000 distinct CDR3 sequences, roughly 25% seen once. Time point defined: persistent/refractory GD, antithyroid drugs over 5 years with positive TRAb. Scientists built the TCR library using RNA that was extracted from PBMCs. Sequenced here: peripheral blood mononuclear cells (PBMCs), sampled when the disease was refractory, from a patient treated with antithyroid drugs. These receptors were obtained from a middle-aged woman with Graves disease.

This chain uses TRBV28 with TRBJ2-1; 10 nucleotides match TRBD2. This CDR3 region has 15 residues. Germline V gene sequence: CDR1 MDHEN, CDR2 SYDVKM. With V trimmed by 2 bases and J by 4 bases, 2 bases remained unmatched. CDR3 amino acids: CASSLRTSGYNEQFF. The DNA of the CDR3 is TGTGCCAGCAGTTTACGGACTAGCGGATACAATGAGCAGTTCTTC.

Details on this clonotype: A much more abundant neighbour one base away suggests this may be a read error. The chain joins TRBV15 to TRBJ2-2, with 8 bases matching TRBD2. CDR3 length equals 16 residues. Germline V lookup: CDR1 LNHNV, CDR2 YYDKDF (reference sequence). This CDR3 is CATSGESGGNTGELFF. CDR3 in DNA: TGTGCCACCAGCGGAGAAAGCGGGGGGAACACCGGGGAGCTGTTTTTT.

This clonotype has a handful of counts. For the CDR3, the DNA is TGTGCCAGCTCACCACTGGGTCCTGAAGCTTTCTTT. This translates into CASSPLGPEAFF. This rearrangement joins TRBV18 to TRBJ1-1; D call uncertain. CDR1 and CDR2 (germline): KGHSH, LQKENI. This CDR3 contains 12 residues. The ends were cut back, 1 base at V and 6 bases at J, with 6 bases in the middle. Based on the CDR3 plus reference TRBV18 and TRBJ1-1, the full variable domain is NAGVMQNPRHLVRRRGQEARLRCSPMKGHSHVYWYRQLPEEGLKFMVYLQKENIIDESGMPKERFSAEFPKEGPSILRIQQVVRGDSAAYFCASSPLGPEAFFGQGTRLTVV.

The rearrangement uses TRBV5-1 and TRBJ2-7; the D is unclear. Germline V gene lookup returns CDR1 SGHRS and CDR2 YFSETQ. CDR3 size: 14 residues. Deletions cut 0 bases from V and 2 bases from J, with 9 bases between. The CDR3 DNA sequence: TGCGCCAGCAGCTTGGGAGAGGTCCCCTACGAGCAGTACTTC. This translates into CASSLGEVPYEQYF.

The chain is built from TRBV6-1 and TRBJ2-2; 7 bases are a match to TRBD2. Germline CDR1 and CDR2: MNHNS and SASEGT. Trimming cost V 8 bases and J 3 bases; bases outside gene matches: 12. The CDR3 loop spans 16 amino acids. CDR3 residues: CASFLRRGLHTGELFF. CDR3 DNA: TGTGCCAGCTTTTTACGCCGGGGACTACACACCGGGGAGCTGTTTTTT.

This clonotype was seen more than once but under ten times. The V call is TRBV20-1, the J call TRBJ2-7; no clear D gene. Germline lookup yields CDR1 DFQATT and CDR2 SNEGSKA (reference sequence). There are 13 residues in the CDR3. With 6 bases removed from V and 2 bases from J, the gap between germline ends came to 14 bases. The CDR3 DNA reads TGCAGTGCCCCACAGCGACCTACCTACGAGCAGTACTTC. Its protein product is CSAPQRPTYEQYF.

This clonotype was picked up a small number of times. The rearrangement links TRBV3-1 to TRBJ2-7; 9 nucleotides match TRBD2. This CDR3 region has 16 residues. J lost 5 bases, V lost 4 bases, and 12 bases had no gene match. CDR1 LGHDT and CDR2 YNNKEL come from the germline V gene (reference sequence). CDR3 coding DNA: TGTGCCAGCAGCCCCTCCTCCGGACTAGCGACGGACGAGCAGTACTTC. It translates to CASSPSSGLATDEQYF.

This chain links TRBV28 with TRBJ2-5, with TRBD2 as a possible D gene (5 bases). This CDR3 contains 13 residues. Germline CDR1 and CDR2: MDHEN and SYDVKM. Trimming pared 6 bases from V and 6 bases from J, leaving 14 bases between. The CDR3 region has the DNA TGTGCCAGCAGGTTTTCGGGATTGAAGACCCAGTACTTC. Its protein product is CASRFSGLKTQYF.

This clonotype was observed a handful of times. This chain links TRBV9 with TRBJ2-5, with 13 bases matching TRBD2. In germline, CDR1 is SGDLS, CDR2 YYNGEE. CDR3 size: 16 residues. V shed 3 bases, J shed 4 bases, and the junction held 6 bases outside the gene matches. In DNA form, the CDR3 reads TGTGCCAGCAGCGGTAGACTAGCGGGAGGATCAGAGACCCAGTACTTC. It is translated as CASSGRLAGGSETQYF. Combining the CDR3 with reference TRBV9 and TRBJ2-5 gives the whole variable domain DSGVTQTPKHLITATGQRVTLRCSPRSGDLSVYWYQQSLDQGLQFLIQYYNGEERAKGNILERFSAQQFPDLHSELNLSSLELGDSALYFCASSGRLAGGSETQYFGPGTRLLVL.

V is TRBV3-1 and J is TRBJ2-1; D is possibly TRBD2 (6 bases). CDR1 is LGHDT and CDR2 is YNNKEL in the germline V gene (reference sequence). Trimming removed 4 bases from V and 2 bases from J, with 15 bases in between. The CDR3 has 16 residues. This chain's CDR3 is CASSLLLGLPYNEQFF. In DNA form, the CDR3 reads TGTGCCAGCAGCCTCCTACTTGGACTACCCTACAATGAGCAGTTCTTC.

The rearrangement links TRBV30 to TRBJ2-3, with a tentative D call TRBD1 (6 bases). V lost 0 bases and J 2 bases, leaving 9 bases between the germline ends. The V gene's germline CDR1 is GTSNPN and CDR2 SVGIG (reference sequence). The CDR3 sequence is 14 residues long. CDR3 DNA: TGTGCCTGGAGTGTAACAGGGTACACAGATACGCAGTATTTT. It yields the protein CAWSVTGYTDTQYF.

This clonotype was counted ten times or more. This chain uses TRBV11-2 with TRBJ2-5; the D call may be TRBD1 or TRBD2 (5 bases each). The CDR3 covers 15 residues. The germline V and J ends were trimmed by 4 bases and 5 bases, with 17 bases remaining between them. Looked up from germline, CDR1 is SGHAT and CDR2 is FQNNGV. The CDR3 loop is CASSWVRGPRETQYF. The CDR3 bases are TGTGCCAGCAGCTGGGTCCGGGGCCCCAGGGAGACCCAGTACTTC. The full variable domain, rest sourced from reference TRBV11-2 and TRBJ2-5, is EAGVAQSPRYKIIEKRQSVAFWCNPISGHATLYWYQQILGQGPKLLIQFQNNGVVDDSQLPKDRFSAERLKGVDSTLKIQPAKLEDSAVYLCASSWVRGPRETQYFGPGTRLLVL.

This clonotype came up a few times. The V and J genes are TRBV2 and TRBJ1-1, with unresolved D. Trimming pared 6 bases from V and 2 bases from J, leaving 16 bases between. The CDR3 consists of 15 residues. In germline, CDR1 is SNHLY, CDR2 FYNNEI. This chain's CDR3 is CASSLGGRSNTEAFF. DNA of the CDR3: TGTGCCAGCAGCTTAGGAGGCCGGAGTAACACTGAAGCTTTCTTT.